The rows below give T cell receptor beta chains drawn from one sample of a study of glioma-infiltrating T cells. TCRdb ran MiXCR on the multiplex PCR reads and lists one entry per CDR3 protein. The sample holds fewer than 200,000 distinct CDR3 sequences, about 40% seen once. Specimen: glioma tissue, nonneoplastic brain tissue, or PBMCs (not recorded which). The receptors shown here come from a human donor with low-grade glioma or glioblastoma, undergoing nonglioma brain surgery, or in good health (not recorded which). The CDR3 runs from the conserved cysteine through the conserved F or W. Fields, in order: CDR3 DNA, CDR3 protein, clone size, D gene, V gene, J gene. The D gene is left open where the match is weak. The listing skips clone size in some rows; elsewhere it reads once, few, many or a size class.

CDR3nt: TGTGCCAGCAGCAAGCACAGGGAAGGGTCCGCTGAAGCTTTCTTT
CDR3aa: CASSKHREGSAEAFF
abundance: .
d_gene: .
v_gene: TRBV14
j_gene: TRBJ1-1

CDR3nt: TGCGCCAGCAGAGAGGGACGGCGGAGGACTGAAGCTTTCTTT
CDR3aa: CASREGRRRTEAFF
abundance: .
d_gene: .
v_gene: TRBV5-1
j_gene: TRBJ1-1

CDR3nt: TGTGCCAGCAGCTTAGGCACAGGGGGCGTCTATGGCTACACCTTC
CDR3aa: CASSLGTGGVYGYTF
abundance: many
d_gene: TRBD1
v_gene: TRBV7-8
j_gene: TRBJ1-2

CDR3nt: TGTGCCAGCAGCCTCCACCCGGGACAGAATCAAGCTTTCTTT
CDR3aa: CASSLHPGQNQAFF
abundance: many
d_gene: TRBD1
v_gene: TRBV7-2
j_gene: TRBJ1-1

CDR3nt: TGTGCCAGCAGCACGGGACAGATGAACACTGAAGCTTTCTTT
CDR3aa: CASSTGQMNTEAFF
abundance: .
d_gene: TRBD1
v_gene: TRBV7-2
j_gene: TRBJ1-1

CDR3nt: TGCAGTGCTGGACTCGGGACAGCTTACGAGCAGTACTTC
CDR3aa: CSAGLGTAYEQYF
abundance: many
d_gene: TRBD1
v_gene: TRBV20-1
j_gene: TRBJ2-7

CDR3nt: TGTGCCAGCAGCCAAGATGAGGGGCAAGAGACCCAGTACTTC
CDR3aa: CASSQDEGQETQYF
abundance: many
d_gene: .
v_gene: TRBV4-2
j_gene: TRBJ2-5

CDR3nt: TGCAGTGCTAGATCAGCGGATACGCAGTATTTT
CDR3aa: CSARSADTQYF
abundance: few
d_gene: .
v_gene: TRBV20-1
j_gene: TRBJ2-3

CDR3nt: TGTGCCAGCAGCCCTTGGATCCCAGTTGCAGATACGCAGTATTTT
CDR3aa: CASSPWIPVADTQYF
abundance: few
d_gene: .
v_gene: TRBV7-9
j_gene: TRBJ2-3

CDR3nt: TGTGCCAGCAGCGTAGGAGTAGGAGCCGAGCAGTACTTC
CDR3aa: CASSVGVGAEQYF
abundance: .
d_gene: .
v_gene: TRBV9
j_gene: TRBJ2-7

CDR3nt: TGTGCCAGCACCCCCCTACTCGGCTTAGATCAGTTCTTC
CDR3aa: CASTPLLGLDQFF
abundance: .
d_gene: .
v_gene: TRBV25-1
j_gene: TRBJ2-1

CDR3nt: TGTGCCAGCTCACACCGGACTAGCGGACACAATGAGCAGTTCTTC
CDR3aa: CASSHRTSGHNEQFF
abundance: few
d_gene: TRBD2
v_gene: TRBV18
j_gene: TRBJ2-1

CDR3nt: TGCAGTGCTAGATACCCCCAAGGCCATCAGCCCCAGCATTTT
CDR3aa: CSARYPQGHQPQHF
abundance: many
d_gene: .
v_gene: TRBV20-1
j_gene: TRBJ1-5

CDR3nt: TGTTCCAGCAGTACTCAGCCGAACACTGAAGCTTTCTTT
CDR3aa: CSSSTQPNTEAFF
abundance: .
d_gene: .
v_gene: TRBV12-3/TRBV12-4
j_gene: TRBJ1-1